This TCR beta chain was sequenced in a study of low-dose radiotherapy and immunotherapy resistance in tumors. Whole-study context: The schedule for Cohort 2 used 1 Gy per fraction every two weeks, which added up to 13 Gy over 26 weeks. On cycle 1 day 1, patients started four cycles of oral aspirin 300 mg daily. Cyclophosphamide went in intravenously at 200 mg/m2 every two weeks, one day before radiation and immunotherapy.

The sample's time point: before trial treatment. Donors were administered nivolumab, ipilimumab, aspirin and low-dose cyclophosphamide, together with low-dose radiotherapy. Primers targeting TRAV and TRBV primed first-strand cDNA, covering alpha and beta chains. The authors amplified TCRs for 20 to 25 PCR cycles with a constant-region primer and a V-primer adapter. MiXCR, run by TCRdb on the reads, gives a single entry per CDR3 protein. The sample records 54,000 or so distinct CDR3 sequences, almost 25% being singletons. Germline V gives CDR1 SGHNT, CDR2 YYREEE (reference sequence). Trimming stripped 3 bases from V and 7 bases from J, with 10 bases between. The CDR3 has 12 amino acids. This clonotype is classed as medium-sized (0.01 to 0.1%).

The rearrangement joins TRBV5-4 to TRBJ1-2; tentatively, D is TRBD1 (6 bases). This receptor was identified in a male donor with prostate cancer. The source material was PBMCs, sampled before treatment. The CDR3 DNA is TGTGCCAGCAGCTCTACAGGGTTTGGCTACACCTTC. Translated, it gives CASSSTGFGYTF.